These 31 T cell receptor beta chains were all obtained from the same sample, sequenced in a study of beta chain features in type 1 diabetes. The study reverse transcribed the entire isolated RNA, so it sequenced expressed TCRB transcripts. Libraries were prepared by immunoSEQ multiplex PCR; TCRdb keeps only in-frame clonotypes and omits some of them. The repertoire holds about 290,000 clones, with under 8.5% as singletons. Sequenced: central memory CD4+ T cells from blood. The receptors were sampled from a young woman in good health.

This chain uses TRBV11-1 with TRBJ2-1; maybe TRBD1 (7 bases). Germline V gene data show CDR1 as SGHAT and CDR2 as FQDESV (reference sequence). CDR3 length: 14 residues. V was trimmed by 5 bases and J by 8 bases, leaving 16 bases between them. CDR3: CASSRDRSSDEQFF. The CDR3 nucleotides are TGTGCCAGCAGCCGGGACAGATCTAGCGATGAGCAGTTCTTC.

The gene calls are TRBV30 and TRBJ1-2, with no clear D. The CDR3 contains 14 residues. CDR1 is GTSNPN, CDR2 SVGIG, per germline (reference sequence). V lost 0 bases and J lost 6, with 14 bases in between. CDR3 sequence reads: CAWSVGWRHNGYTF. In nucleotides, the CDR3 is TGTGCCTGGAGTGTTGGTTGGAGACACAATGGCTACACCTTC.

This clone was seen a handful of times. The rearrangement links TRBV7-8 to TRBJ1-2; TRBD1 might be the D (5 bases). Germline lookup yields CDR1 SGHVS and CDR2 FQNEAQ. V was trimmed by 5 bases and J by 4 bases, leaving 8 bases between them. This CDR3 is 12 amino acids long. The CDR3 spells CASSVDSYGYTF. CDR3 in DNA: TGTGCCAGCAGCGTAGACAGCTATGGCTACACCTTC.

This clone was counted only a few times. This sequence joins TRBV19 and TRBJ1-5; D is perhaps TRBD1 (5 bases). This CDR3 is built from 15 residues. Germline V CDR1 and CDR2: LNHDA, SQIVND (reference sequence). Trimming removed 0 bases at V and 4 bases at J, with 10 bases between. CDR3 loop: CASSIESGWNQPQHF. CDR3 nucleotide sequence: TGTGCCAGTAGTATAGAGTCAGGGTGGAATCAGCCCCAGCATTTT.

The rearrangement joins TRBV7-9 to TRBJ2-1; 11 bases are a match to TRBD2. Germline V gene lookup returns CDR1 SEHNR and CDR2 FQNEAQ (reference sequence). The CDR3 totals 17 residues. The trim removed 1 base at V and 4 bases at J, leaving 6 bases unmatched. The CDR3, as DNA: TGTGCCAGCAGCTTAGTTAGCGGGAGGGCCGTTTACAATGAGCAGTTCTTC. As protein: CASSLVSGRAVYNEQFF.

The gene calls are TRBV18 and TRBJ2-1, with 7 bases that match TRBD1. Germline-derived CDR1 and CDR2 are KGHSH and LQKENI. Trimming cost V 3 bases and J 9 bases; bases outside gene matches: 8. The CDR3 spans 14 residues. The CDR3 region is CASSPNNRGAEQFF. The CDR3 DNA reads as TGTGCCAGCTCACCCAATAACAGGGGAGCTGAGCAGTTCTTC.

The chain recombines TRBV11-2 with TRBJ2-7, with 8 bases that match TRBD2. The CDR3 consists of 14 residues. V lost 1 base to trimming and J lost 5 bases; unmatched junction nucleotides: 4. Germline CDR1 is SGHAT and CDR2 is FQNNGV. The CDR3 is CASSLASGYDEQYF. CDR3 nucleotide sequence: TGTGCCAGCAGCTTAGCTAGCGGGTACGACGAGCAGTACTTC.

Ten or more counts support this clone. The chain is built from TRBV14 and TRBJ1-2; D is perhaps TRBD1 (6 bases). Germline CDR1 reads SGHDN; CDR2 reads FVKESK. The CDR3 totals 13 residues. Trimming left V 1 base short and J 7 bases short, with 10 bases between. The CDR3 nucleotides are TGTGCCAGCAGCCAAGCCTACAGGGTTGGCTACACCTTC. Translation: CASSQAYRVGYTF.

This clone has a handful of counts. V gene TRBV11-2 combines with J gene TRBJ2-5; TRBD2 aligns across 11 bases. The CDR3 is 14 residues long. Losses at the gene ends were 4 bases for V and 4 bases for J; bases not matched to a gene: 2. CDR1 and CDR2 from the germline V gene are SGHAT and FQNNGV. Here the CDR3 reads CASSSGTSGETQYF. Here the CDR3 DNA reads TGTGCCAGCAGCTCCGGGACTAGCGGAGAGACCCAGTACTTC.

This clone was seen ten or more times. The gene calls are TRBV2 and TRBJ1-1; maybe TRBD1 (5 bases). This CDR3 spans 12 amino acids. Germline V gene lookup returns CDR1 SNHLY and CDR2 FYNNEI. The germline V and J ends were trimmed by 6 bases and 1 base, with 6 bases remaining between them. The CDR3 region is CASSDRNTEAFF. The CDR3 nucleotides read TGTGCCAGCAGCGACAGGAACACTGAAGCTTTCTTT. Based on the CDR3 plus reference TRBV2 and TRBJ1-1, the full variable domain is EPEVTQTPSHQVTQMGQEVILRCVPISNHLYFYWYRQILGQKVEFLVSFYNNEISEKSEIFDDQFSVERPDGSNFTLKIRSTKLEDSAMYFCASSDRNTEAFFGQGTRLTVV.

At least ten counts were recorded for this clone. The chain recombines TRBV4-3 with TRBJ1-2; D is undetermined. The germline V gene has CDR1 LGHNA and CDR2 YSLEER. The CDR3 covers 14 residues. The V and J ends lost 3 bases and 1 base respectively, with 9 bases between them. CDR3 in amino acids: CASSQTRRNYGYTF. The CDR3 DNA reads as TGCGCCAGCAGCCAGACCCGCCGTAACTATGGCTACACCTTC.

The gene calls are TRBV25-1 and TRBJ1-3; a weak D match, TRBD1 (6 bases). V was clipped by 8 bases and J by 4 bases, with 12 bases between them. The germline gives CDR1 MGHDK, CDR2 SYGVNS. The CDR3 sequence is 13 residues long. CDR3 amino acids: CASGWTAGNTIYF. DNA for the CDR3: TGTGCCAGCGGATGGACAGCAGGAAACACCATATATTTT.

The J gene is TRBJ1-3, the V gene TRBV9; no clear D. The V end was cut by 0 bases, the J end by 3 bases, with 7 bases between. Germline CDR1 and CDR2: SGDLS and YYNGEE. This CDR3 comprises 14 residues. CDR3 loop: CASSVARLGNTIYF. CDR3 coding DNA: TGTGCCAGCAGCGTAGCCCGTCTTGGAAACACCATATATTTT.

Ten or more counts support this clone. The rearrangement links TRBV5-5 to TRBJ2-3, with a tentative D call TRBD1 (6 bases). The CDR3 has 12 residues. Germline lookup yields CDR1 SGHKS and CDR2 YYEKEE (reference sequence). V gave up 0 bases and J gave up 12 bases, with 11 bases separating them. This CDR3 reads CASSLGEGTQYF. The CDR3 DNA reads TGTGCCAGCAGCTTGGGGGAAGGGACACAGTATTTT. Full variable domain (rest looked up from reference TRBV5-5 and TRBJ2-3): DAGVTQSPTHLIKTRGQQVTLRCSPISGHKSVSWYQQVLGQGPQFIFQYYEKEERGRGNFPDRFSARQFPNYSSELNVNALLLGDSALYLCASSLGEGTQYFGPGTRLTVL.

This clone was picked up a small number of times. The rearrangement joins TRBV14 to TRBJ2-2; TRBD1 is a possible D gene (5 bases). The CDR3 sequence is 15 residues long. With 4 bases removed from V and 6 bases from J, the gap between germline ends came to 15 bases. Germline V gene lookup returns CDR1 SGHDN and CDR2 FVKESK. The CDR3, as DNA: TGTGCCAGCAGCCTCCTAAGGGGCTCGGCCGGGGAGCTGTTTTTT. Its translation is CASSLLRGSAGELFF.

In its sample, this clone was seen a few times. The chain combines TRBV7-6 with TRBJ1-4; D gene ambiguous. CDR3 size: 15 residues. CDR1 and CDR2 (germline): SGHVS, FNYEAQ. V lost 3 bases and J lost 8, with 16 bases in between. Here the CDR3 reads CASSLAGHIGEKLFF. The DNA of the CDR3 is TGTGCCAGCAGCTTGGCCGGGCACATAGGCGAAAAACTGTTTTTT.

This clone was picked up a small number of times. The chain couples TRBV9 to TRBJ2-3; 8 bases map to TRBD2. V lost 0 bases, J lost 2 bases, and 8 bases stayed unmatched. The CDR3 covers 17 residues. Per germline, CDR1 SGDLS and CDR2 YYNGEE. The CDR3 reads CASSVGLAGGLTDTQYF. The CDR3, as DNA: TGTGCCAGCAGCGTAGGTCTGGCGGGGGGACTCACAGATACGCAGTATTTT. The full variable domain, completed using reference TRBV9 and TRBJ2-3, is DSGVTQTPKHLITATGQRVTLRCSPRSGDLSVYWYQQSLDQGLQFLIQYYNGEERAKGNILERFSAQQFPDLHSELNLSSLELGDSALYFCASSVGLAGGLTDTQYFGPGTRLTVL.

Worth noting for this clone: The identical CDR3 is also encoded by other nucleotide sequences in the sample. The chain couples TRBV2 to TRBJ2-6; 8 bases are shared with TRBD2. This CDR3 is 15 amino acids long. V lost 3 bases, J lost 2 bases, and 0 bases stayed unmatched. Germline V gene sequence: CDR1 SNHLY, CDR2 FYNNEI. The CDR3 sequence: CASSDGGAGANVLTF. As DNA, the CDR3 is TGTGCCAGCAGTGACGGGGGGGCTGGGGCCAACGTCCTGACTTTC. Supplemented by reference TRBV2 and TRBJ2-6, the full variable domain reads EPEVTQTPSHQVTQMGQEVILRCVPISNHLYFYWYRQILGQKVEFLVSFYNNEISEKSEIFDDQFSVERPDGSNFTLKIRSTKLEDSAMYFCASSDGGAGANVLTFGAGSRLTVL.

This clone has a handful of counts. The CDR3 spells CASSSGLLQETQYF. The CDR3 DNA reads as TGCGCCAGCAGCTCGGGACTCCTTCAAGAGACCCAGTACTTC. The chain uses TRBV5-1 and TRBJ2-5, with a tentative D call TRBD2 (6 bases). The CDR3 is made up of 14 amino acids. CDR1 SGHRS and CDR2 YFSETQ come from the germline V gene. Trimming cost V 3 bases and J 2 bases, with 11 bases left between them.

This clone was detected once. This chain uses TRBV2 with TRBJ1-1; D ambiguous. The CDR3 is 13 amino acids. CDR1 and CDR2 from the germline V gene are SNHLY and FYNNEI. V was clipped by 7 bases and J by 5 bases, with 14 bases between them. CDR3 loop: CASNTRLGTEAFF. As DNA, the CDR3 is TGTGCCAGCAATACCAGACTAGGGACTGAAGCTTTCTTT.

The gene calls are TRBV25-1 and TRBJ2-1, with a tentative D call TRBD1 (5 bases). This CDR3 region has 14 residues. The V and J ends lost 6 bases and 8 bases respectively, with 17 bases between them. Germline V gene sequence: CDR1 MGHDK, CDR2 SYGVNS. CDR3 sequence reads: CASSPPGRAHEQFF. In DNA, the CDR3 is TGTGCCAGCAGCCCCCCCGGCAGGGCCCATGAGCAGTTCTTC. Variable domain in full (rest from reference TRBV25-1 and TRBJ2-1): EADIYQTPRYLVIGTGKKITLECSQTMGHDKMYWYQQDPGMELHLIHYSYGVNSTEKGDLSSESTVSRIRTEHFPLTLESARPSHTSQYLCASSPPGRAHEQFFGPGTRLTVL.

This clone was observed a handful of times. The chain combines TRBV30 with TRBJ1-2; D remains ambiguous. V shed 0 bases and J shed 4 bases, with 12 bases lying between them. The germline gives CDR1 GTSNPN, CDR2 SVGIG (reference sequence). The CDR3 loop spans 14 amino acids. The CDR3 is CAWSVPTTAYGYTF. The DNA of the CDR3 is TGTGCCTGGAGTGTACCTACCACAGCCTATGGCTACACCTTC.

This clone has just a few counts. CDR3 DNA sequence: TGTGCCAGCGGAACCAAATTTGGCGGGGGGGCATCTTACGAGACCCAGTACTTC. Its protein is CASGTKFGGGASYETQYF. The V gene is TRBV25-1, the J gene TRBJ2-5; 9 bases map to TRBD2. Losses at the gene ends were 8 bases for V and 5 bases for J; bases not matched to a gene: 21. CDR3 size: 18 residues. Per the germline V gene, CDR1 is MGHDK and CDR2 is SYGVNS.

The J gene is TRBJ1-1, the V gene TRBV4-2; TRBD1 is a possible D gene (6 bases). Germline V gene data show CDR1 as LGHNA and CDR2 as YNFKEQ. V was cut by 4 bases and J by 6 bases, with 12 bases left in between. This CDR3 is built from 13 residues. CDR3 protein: CASSPRGIPEAFF. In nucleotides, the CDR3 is TGTGCCAGCAGCCCAAGGGGGATACCTGAAGCTTTCTTT.

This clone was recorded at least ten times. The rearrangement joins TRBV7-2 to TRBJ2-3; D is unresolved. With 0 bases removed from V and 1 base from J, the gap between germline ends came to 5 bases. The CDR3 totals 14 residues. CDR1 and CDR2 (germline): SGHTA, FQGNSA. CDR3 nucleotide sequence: TGTGCCAGCAGCTTAGCGCCGGGCACAGATACGCAGTATTTT. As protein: CASSLAPGTDTQYF.

The CDR3 sequence is CASSLQGASSNEQFF. Written as DNA, the CDR3 is TGTGCCAGCAGTCTGCAGGGGGCTTCGTCTAATGAGCAGTTCTTC. This chain uses TRBV2 with TRBJ2-1; 8 nucleotides line up with TRBD1. Germline CDR1 reads SNHLY; CDR2 reads FYNNEI. J was trimmed by 7 bases and V by 5 bases; bases with no gene match: 10. The CDR3 covers 15 residues.

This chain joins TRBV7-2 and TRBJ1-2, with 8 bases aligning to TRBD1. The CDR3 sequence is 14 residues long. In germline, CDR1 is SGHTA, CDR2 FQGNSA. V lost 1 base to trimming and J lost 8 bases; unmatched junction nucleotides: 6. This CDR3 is CASSLVRTGSGYTF. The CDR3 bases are TGTGCCAGCAGCTTAGTAAGGACAGGGTCGGGCTACACCTTC.

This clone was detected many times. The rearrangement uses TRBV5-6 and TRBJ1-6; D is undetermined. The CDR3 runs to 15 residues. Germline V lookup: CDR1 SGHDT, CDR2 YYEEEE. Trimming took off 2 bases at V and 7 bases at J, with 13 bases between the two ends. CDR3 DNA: TGTGCCAGCAGCTTCTATTGGGTCGGGAATTCACCCCTCCACTTT. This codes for CASSFYWVGNSPLHF.

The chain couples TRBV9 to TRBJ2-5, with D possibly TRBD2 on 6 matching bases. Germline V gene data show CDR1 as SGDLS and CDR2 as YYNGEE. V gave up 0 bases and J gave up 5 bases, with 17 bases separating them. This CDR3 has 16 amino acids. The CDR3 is CASSVGSGYRGETQYF. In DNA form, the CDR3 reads TGTGCCAGCAGCGTAGGATCAGGTTATCGGGGGGAGACCCAGTACTTC.

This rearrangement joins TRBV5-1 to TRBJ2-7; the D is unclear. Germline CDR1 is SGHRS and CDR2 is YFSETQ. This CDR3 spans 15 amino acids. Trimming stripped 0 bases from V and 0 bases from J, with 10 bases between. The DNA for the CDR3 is TGCGCCAGCAGCTTGGGGGAACCGGGCTCCTACGAGCAGTACGTC. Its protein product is CASSLGEPGSYEQYV.

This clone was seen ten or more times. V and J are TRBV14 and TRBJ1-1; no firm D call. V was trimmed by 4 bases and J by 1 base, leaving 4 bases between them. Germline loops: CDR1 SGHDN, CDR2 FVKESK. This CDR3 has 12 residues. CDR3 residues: CASSRSNTEAFF. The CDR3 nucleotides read TGTGCCAGCAGCCGTTCGAACACTGAAGCTTTCTTT. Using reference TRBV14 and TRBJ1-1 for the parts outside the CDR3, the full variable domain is EAGVTQFPSHSVIEKGQTVTLRCDPISGHDNLYWYRRVMGKEIKFLLHFVKESKQDESGMPNNRFLAERTGGTYSTLKVQPAELEDSGVYFCASSRSNTEAFFGQGTRLTVV.